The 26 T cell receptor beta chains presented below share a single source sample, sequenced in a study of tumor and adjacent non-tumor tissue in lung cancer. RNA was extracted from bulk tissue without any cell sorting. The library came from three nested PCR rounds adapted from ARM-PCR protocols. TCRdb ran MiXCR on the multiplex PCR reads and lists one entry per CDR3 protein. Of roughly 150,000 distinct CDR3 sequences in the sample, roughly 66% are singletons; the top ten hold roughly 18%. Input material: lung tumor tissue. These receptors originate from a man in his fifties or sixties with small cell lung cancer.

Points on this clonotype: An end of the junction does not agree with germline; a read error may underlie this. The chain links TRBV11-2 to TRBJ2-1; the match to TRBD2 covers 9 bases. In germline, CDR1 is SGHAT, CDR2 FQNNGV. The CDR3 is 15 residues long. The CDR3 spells CASSFGCGGAGEQCF. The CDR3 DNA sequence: TGTGCCAGCAGCTTCGGTTGCGGGGGGGCCGGTGAGCAGTGCTTC.

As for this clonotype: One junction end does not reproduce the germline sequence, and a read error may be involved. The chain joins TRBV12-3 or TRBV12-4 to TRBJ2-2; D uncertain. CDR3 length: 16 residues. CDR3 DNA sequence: TGTACCAGCAGTTTCCTCCGGACCATGAACACCGGGGAGCTGTTTTTT. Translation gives CTSSFLRTMNTGELFF.

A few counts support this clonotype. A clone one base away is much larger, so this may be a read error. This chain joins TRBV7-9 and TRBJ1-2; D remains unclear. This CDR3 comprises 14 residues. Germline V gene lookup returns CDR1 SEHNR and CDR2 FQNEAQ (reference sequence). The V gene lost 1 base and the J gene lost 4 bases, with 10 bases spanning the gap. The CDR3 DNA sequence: TGTGCCAGCAGCTTAGACGAGGAAGTCTATGGCTACACCTTC. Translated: CASSLDEEVYGYTF.

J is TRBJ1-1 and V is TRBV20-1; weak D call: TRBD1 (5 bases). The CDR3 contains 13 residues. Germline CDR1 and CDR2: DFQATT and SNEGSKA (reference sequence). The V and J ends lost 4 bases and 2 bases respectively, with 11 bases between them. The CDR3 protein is CSAITGFNTEAFF. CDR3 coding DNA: TGCAGTGCTATTACAGGTTTTAACACTGAAGCTTTCTTT.

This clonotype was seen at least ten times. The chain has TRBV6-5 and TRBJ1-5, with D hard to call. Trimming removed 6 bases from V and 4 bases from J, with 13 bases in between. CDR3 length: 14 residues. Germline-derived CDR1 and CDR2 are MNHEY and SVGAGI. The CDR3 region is CASSPQSGNQPQHF. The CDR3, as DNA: TGTGCCAGCAGCCCTCAAAGTGGTAATCAGCCCCAGCATTTT.

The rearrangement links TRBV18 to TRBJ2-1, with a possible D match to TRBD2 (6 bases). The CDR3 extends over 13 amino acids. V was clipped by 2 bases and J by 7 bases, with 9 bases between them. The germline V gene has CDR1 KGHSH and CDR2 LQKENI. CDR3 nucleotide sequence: TGTGCCAGCTCACCAGGGACTTCTAATGAGCAGTTCTTC. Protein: CASSPGTSNEQFF.

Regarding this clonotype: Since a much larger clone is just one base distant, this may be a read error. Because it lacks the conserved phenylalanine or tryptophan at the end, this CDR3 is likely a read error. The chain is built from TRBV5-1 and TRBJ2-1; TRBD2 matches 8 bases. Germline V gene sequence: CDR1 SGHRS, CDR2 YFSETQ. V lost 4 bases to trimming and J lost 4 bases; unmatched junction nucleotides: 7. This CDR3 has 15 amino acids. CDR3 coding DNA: TGCGCCAGCAGCAAAAGCGGGAGTGGGTACAATGAGCAGTTCATC. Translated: CASSKSGSGYNEQFI.

The DNA of the CDR3 is TGTGCCAGCAGCTCGAGGACTAGCGGCACAGATACGCAGTATTTT. Translated, it gives CASSSRTSGTDTQYF. This sequence joins TRBV5-4 and TRBJ2-3; 9 bases line up with TRBD2. The CDR3 runs 15 residues. V gave up 3 bases and J gave up 1 base; unmatched junction bases: 3. Germline CDR1 and CDR2: SGHNT and YYREEE (reference sequence).

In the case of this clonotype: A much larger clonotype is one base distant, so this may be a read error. The CDR3 protein is CASSLGQKTNEKLFF. The CDR3 nucleotides read TGCGCCAGCAGCTTGGGACAAAAAACTAATGAAAAACTGTTTTTT. V usage is TRBV5-1 and J usage is TRBJ1-4; D gene uncertain. The CDR3 loop spans 15 amino acids. Trimming took 0 bases from V and 1 from J, leaving 7 bases between them. From germline, CDR1 is SGHRS and CDR2 YFSETQ.

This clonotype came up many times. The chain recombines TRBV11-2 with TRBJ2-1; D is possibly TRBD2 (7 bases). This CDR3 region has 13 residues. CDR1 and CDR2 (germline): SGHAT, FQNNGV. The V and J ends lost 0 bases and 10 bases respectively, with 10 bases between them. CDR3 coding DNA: TGTGCCAGCAGCTTAGAGGGGAGGGGGGAGCAGTTCTTC. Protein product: CASSLEGRGEQFF.

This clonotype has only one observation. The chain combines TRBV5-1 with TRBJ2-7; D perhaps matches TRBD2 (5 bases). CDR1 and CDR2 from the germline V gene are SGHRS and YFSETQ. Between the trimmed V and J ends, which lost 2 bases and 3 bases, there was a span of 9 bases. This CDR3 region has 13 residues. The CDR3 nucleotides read TGCGCCAGCAGCTTCGCCGGGATCTACGAGCAGTACTTC. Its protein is CASSFAGIYEQYF.

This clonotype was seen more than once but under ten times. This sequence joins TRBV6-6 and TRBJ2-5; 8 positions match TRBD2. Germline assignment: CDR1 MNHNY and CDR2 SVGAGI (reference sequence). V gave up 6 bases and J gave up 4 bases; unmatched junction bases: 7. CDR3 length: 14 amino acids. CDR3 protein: CASSQLAAGETQYF. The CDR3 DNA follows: TGTGCCAGCAGCCAACTAGCGGCTGGAGAGACCCAGTACTTC.

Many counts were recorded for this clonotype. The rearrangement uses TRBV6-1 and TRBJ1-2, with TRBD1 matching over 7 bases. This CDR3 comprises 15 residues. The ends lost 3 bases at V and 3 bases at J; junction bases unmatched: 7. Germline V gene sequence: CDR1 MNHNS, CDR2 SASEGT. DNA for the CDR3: TGTGCCAGCAGTGAGACAGGGAACTATTACTATGGCTACACCTTC. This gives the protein CASSETGNYYYGYTF.

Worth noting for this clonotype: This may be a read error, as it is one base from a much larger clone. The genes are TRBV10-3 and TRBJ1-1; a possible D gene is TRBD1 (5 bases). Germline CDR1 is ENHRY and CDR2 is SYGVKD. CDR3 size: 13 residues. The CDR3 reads CAFRSGQADEAFF. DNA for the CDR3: TGTGCCTTCAGGTCAGGGCAGGCAGATGAAGCTTTCTTT.

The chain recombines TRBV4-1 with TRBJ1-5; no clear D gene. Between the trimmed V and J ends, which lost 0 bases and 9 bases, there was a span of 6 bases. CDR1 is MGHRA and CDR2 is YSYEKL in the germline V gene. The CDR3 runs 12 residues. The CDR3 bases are TGCGCCAGCAGCCAAGAAGGCGGGCCCCAGCATTTT. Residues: CASSQEGGPQHF.

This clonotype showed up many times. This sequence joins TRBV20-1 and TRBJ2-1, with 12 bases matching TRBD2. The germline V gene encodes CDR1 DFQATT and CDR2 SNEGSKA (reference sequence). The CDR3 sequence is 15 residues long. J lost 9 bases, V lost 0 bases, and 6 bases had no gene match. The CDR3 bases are TGCAGTGCTAGAGATTCTAGCGGGAGGGCCGCTGAGCAGTTCTTC. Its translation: CSARDSSGRAAEQFF.

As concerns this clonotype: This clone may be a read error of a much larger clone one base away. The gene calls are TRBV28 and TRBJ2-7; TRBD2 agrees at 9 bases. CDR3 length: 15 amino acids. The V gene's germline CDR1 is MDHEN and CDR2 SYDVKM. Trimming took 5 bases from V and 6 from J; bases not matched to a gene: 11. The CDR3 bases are TGTGCCAGCAGTGGGATAGCGGGAGAACCCTGCGAGCAGTACTTC. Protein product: CASSGIAGEPCEQYF. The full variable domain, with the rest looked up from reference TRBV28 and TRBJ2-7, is DVKVTQSSRYLVKRTGEKVFLECVQDMDHENMFWYRQDPGLGLRLIYFSYDVKMKEKGDIPEGYSVSREKKERFSLILESASTNQTSMYLCASSGIAGEPCEQYFGPGTRLTVT.

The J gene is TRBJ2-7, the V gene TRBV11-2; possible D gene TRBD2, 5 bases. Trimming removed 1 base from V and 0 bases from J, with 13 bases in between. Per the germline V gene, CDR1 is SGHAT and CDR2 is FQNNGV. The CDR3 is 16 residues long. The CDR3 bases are TGTGCCAGCAGCTTAGCGTCGGGATTACACTCCTACGAGCAGTACTTC. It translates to CASSLASGLHSYEQYF.

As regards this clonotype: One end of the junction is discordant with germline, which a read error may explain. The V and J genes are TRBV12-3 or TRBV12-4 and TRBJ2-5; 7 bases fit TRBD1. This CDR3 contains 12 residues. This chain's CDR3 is CTSGQDQETQYF. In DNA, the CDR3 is TGTACCAGCGGACAGGACCAAGAGACCCAGTACTTC.

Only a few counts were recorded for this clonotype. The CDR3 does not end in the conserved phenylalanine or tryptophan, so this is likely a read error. CDR3 in amino acids: CSVLQGYEQYD. The CDR3, as DNA: TGCAGCGTACTTCAGGGATACGAGCAGTACGAC. V and J are TRBV29-1 and TRBJ2-7; TRBD1 is a possible D gene (5 bases). This CDR3 is 11 amino acids long. The V gene's germline CDR1 is SQVTM and CDR2 ANQGSEA. With 6 bases removed from V and 4 bases from J, the gap between germline ends came to 10 bases.

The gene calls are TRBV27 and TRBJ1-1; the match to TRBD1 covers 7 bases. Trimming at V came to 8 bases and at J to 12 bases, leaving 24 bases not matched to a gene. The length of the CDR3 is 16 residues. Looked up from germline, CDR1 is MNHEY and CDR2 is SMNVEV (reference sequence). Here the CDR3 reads CASGFQVGGKYSTTFF. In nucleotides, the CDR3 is TGTGCCAGCGGCTTTCAAGTAGGGGGCAAATATAGTACAACTTTCTTT.

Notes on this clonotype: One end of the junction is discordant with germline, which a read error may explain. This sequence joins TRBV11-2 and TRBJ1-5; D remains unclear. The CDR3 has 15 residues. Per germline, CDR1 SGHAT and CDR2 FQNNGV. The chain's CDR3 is CASNSGATTDQLQQF. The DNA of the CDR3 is TGTGCCAGCAACTCGGGTGCGACAACCGATCAGCTCCAGCAATTT.

The CDR3 DNA is TGCGCCAGCAGCCTGGGACGGGGACCAGATACGCAGTATTTT. The encoded protein is CASSLGRGPDTQYF. The chain combines TRBV5-1 with TRBJ2-3, with D possibly called TRBD1 or TRBD2 (5 bases each). Per germline, CDR1 SGHRS and CDR2 YFSETQ. Trimming shortened V by 4 bases and J by 4 bases, and 13 bases separated the two germline ends. The CDR3 extends over 14 amino acids. Full variable domain (rest looked up from reference TRBV5-1 and TRBJ2-3): KAGVTQTPRYLIKTRGQQVTLSCSPISGHRSVSWYQQTPGQGLQFLFEYFSETQRNKGNFPGRFSGRQFSNSRSEMNVSTLELGDSALYLCASSLGRGPDTQYFGPGTRLTVL.

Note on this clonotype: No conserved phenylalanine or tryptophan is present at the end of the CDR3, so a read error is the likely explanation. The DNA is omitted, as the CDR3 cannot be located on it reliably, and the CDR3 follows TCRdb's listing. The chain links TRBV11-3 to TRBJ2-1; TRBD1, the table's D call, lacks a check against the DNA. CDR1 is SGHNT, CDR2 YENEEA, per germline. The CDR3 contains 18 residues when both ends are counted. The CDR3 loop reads CASSLGEGTGAGYNEQSL.

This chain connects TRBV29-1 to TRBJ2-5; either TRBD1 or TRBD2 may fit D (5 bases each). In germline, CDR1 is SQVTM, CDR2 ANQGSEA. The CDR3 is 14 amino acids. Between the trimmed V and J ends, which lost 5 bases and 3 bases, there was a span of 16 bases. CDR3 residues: CSVWGPGTEETQYF. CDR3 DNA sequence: TGCAGCGTTTGGGGACCCGGAACGGAAGAGACCCAGTACTTC.

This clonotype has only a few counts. Written as DNA, the CDR3 is TGCGCCAGCAGCCGCCAACCGGGACAGGGCAACTATGGCTACACCTTC. Translated: CASSRQPGQGNYGYTF. The chain has TRBV4-1 and TRBJ1-2; 9 bases are a match to TRBD1. Germline V gene sequence: CDR1 MGHRA, CDR2 YSYEKL. The CDR3 length is 16 residues. V shed 4 bases, J shed 2 bases, and the junction held 8 bases outside the gene matches.